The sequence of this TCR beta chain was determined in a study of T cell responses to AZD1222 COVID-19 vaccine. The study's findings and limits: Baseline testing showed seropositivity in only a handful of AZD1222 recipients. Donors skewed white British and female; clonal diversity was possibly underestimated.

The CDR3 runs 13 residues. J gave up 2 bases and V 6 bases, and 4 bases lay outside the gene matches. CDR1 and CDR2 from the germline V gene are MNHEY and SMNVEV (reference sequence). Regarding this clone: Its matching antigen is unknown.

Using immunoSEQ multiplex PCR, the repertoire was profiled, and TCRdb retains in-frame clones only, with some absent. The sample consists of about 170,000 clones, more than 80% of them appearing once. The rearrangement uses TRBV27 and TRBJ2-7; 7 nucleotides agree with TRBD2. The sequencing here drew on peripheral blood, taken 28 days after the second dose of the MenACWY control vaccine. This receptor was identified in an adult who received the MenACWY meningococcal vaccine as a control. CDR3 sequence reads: CASSPGLTYEQYF. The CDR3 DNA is TGTGCCAGCAGCCCGGGACTAACCTACGAGCAGTACTTC.